These 8 T cell receptor beta chains share one sample of origin, sequenced in a study of long-term antiretroviral therapy in people with HIV. Assay version v3.0 of immunoSEQ was used, and it was run at survey level. Clones were read by immunoSEQ multiplex PCR, and TCRdb kept only the in-frame ones, dropping some. The table has roughly 21,000 clones, roughly 80% seen once. Sequencing was performed on unsorted PBMCs, taken 0.2 years after starting antiretroviral therapy. Every receptor here comes from a woman aged 30 to 39 with HIV.

This sequence joins TRBV14 and TRBJ2-5; possibly TRBD2 for D (5 bases). From germline, CDR1 is SGHDN and CDR2 FVKESK. This CDR3 comprises 14 residues. Deletions cut 4 bases from V and 5 bases from J, with 14 bases between. The DNA of the CDR3 is TGTGCCAGCAGCCGGACTTGGGCAGCGGAGACCCAGTACTTC. Protein: CASSRTWAAETQYF.

V usage is TRBV11-2 and J usage is TRBJ1-5; D remains unclear. V gave up 4 bases and J gave up 6 bases, with 10 bases separating them. The CDR3 has 13 amino acids. The germline V gene has CDR1 SGHAT and CDR2 FQNNGV. CDR3 sequence reads: CASSSSSRQPQHF. DNA of the CDR3: TGTGCCAGCAGCTCATCTTCCCGTCAGCCCCAGCATTTT.

V usage is TRBV5-4 and J usage is TRBJ2-3; 9 bases agree with TRBD2. Germline V gives CDR1 SGHNT, CDR2 YYREEE (reference sequence). Trimming removed 5 bases from V and 3 bases from J; junction bases left unmatched: 10. There are 16 residues in the CDR3. DNA for the CDR3: TGTGCCAGCAGACAACAGTCTAGCGGGGCAACAGATACGCAGTATTTT. Residues: CASRQQSSGATDTQYF.

The chain employs TRBV6-1 and TRBJ1-3, with a tentative D call TRBD1 (5 bases). V was trimmed by 5 bases and J by 4 bases, leaving 15 bases between them. This CDR3 is 15 amino acids long. Germline V lookup: CDR1 MNHNS, CDR2 SASEGT. The CDR3 is CASSPLVNRGNTIYF. The CDR3 DNA reads TGTGCCAGCAGTCCTTTAGTAAACAGGGGAAACACCATATATTTT.

V and J are TRBV30 and TRBJ1-5; perhaps TRBD1 as D (6 bases). Between the trimmed V and J ends, which lost 1 base and 5 bases, there was a span of 18 bases. This CDR3 comprises 16 residues. Germline V gives CDR1 GTSNPN, CDR2 SVGIG (reference sequence). CDR3 loop: CAWSEWGRRVDQPQHF. CDR3 DNA sequence: TGTGCCTGGAGTGAATGGGGGCGGAGGGTCGATCAGCCCCAGCATTTT.

The CDR3 region has the DNA TGTGCCAGCAGTAAGATTGAAAAACTGTTTTTT. This sequence encodes CASSKIEKLFF. V usage is TRBV6-1 and J usage is TRBJ1-4; D is ambiguous. Trimming stripped 5 bases from V and 7 bases from J, with 5 bases between. Germline loops: CDR1 MNHNS, CDR2 SASEGT. The CDR3 is made up of 11 amino acids.

The chain combines TRBV6-1 with TRBJ2-3; 12 nucleotides match TRBD2. The V segment lost 7 bases and the J segment 6 bases; nucleotides outside the gene matches: 8. The CDR3 length is 15 residues. Germline assignment: CDR1 MNHNS and CDR2 SASEGT. The CDR3 here is CASTLAGGGLDTQYF. CDR3 bases: TGTGCCAGCACACTAGCGGGGGGCGGATTGGATACGCAGTATTTT.

This chain joins TRBV5-6 and TRBJ1-1; TRBD1 agrees at 7 bases. This CDR3 is built from 14 residues. Trimming took 4 bases from V and 6 from J; bases not matched to a gene: 9. Germline V lookup: CDR1 SGHDT, CDR2 YYEEEE. DNA for the CDR3: TGTGCCAGCAGCACCGACAGGGTAAGCTCTGAAGCTTTCTTT. Amino acid sequence: CASSTDRVSSEAFF.